This T cell receptor beta chain was profiled in a study of beta chain features in type 1 diabetes. Study-wide points: Among patients with Type 1 diabetes, TCRB CDR3s were moderately but significantly shorter in every one of the four CD4+ subsets. A greater similarity of naive, central memory and Treg TCRB repertoires was seen among patients than among healthy donors.

The authors reverse transcribed all of the isolated RNA, so sequencing captured expressed TCRB transcripts. Profiled with immunoSEQ multiplex PCR; TCRdb holds only in-frame clones, not every one. Here the sample spans 55,000 to 85,000 clones, around 49% being singletons. This clone was observed a handful of times. What it recognizes is unknown. In germline, CDR1 is LNHDA, CDR2 SQIVND (reference sequence). V was pared by 1 base and J by 8 bases, with 4 bases of the junction left unmatched. This CDR3 has 14 residues. This TCR was sampled from a man aged 25-45 years with type 1 diabetes. Sequenced material: central memory CD4+ T cells from blood. The chain carries TRBV19 and TRBJ1-2, with 10 positions matching TRBD1. This CDR3 is CASSIGGTGDGYTF. CDR3 DNA: TGTGCCAGTAGTATAGGAGGGACAGGGGACGGCTACACCTTC.